Each of the 8 T cell receptor beta chains below was sequenced from the same sample in a study of long-term antiretroviral therapy in people with HIV. They ran version v3.0 of the immunoSEQ assay at survey level. TCRdb's copy holds only in-frame clones and misses some; the assay was immunoSEQ multiplex PCR. The data show some 11,000 clones, 65% to 85% seen once. The input for sequencing was unsorted PBMCs, taken 1.8 years after starting antiretroviral therapy. The receptors derive from a middle-aged man with HIV.

This clone has only one observation. This chain connects TRBV5-1 to TRBJ2-2, with a possible D match to TRBD1 (6 bases). The V gene lost 3 bases and the J gene lost 1 base, with 13 bases spanning the gap. CDR3 size: 16 residues. Germline-derived CDR1 and CDR2 are SGHRS and YFSETQ. The CDR3 sequence is CASSSSGTRNTGELFF. The CDR3 DNA reads TGCGCCAGCAGCTCGTCCGGGACACGGAACACCGGGGAGCTGTTTTTT.

The rearrangement joins TRBV2 to TRBJ2-6; 8 bases line up with TRBD2. With V trimmed by 4 bases and J by 1 base, 9 bases remained unmatched. The germline gives CDR1 SNHLY, CDR2 FYNNEI. The CDR3 has 18 residues. The CDR3 here is CASSVWLAGISGANVLTF. CDR3 nucleotide sequence: TGTGCCAGCAGTGTCTGGCTAGCGGGCATTTCTGGGGCCAACGTCCTGACTTTC.

By share, this clone ranks as large. Other DNA sequences in the same sample also yield this CDR3. V is TRBV4-3 and J is TRBJ2-3; D gene ambiguous. This CDR3 has 14 residues. Trimming left V 0 bases short and J 0 bases short, with 4 bases between. Germline CDR1 reads LGHNA; CDR2 reads YSLEER. CDR3 sequence: CASSQDRSTDTQYF. The CDR3 bases are TGCGCCAGCAGCCAAGATCGGAGCACAGATACGCAGTATTTT.

This clone is a singleton in its sample. The chain carries TRBV21-1 and TRBJ2-3; the table names TRBD2, a call not compared with the DNA. TRBV21-1 is a pseudogene. This CDR3 spans 16 amino acids. CDR3 sequence reads: CASSIREASLSDTQYF. CDR3 nucleotides: TGTGCCAGCAGCATCCGAGAGGCTAGCTTGTCAGATACGCAGTATTTT.

The CDR3 region is CASSAREGYTF. The CDR3 nucleotides are TGTGCCAGCAGCGCCAGGGAAGGCTACACCTTC. The chain is built from TRBV28 and TRBJ1-2; D is possibly TRBD1 (5 bases). The CDR3 contains 11 residues. Germline V lookup: CDR1 MDHEN, CDR2 SYDVKM. Trimming took 6 bases from V and 8 from J, leaving 10 bases between them.

The chain carries TRBV30 and TRBJ1-3; D perhaps matches TRBD1 (5 bases). Looked up from germline, CDR1 is GTSNPN and CDR2 is SVGIG (reference sequence). Trimming cost V 1 base and J 0 bases, with 7 bases left between them. The CDR3 runs to 14 residues. The CDR3 sequence: CAWSEGLSGNTIYF. CDR3 DNA: TGTGCCTGGAGTGAGGGACTCTCTGGAAACACCATATATTTT.

This clone is a singleton in its sample. The chain is built from TRBV27 and TRBJ1-4, with D hard to call. V was shortened by 2 bases and J by 7 bases, with 11 bases between the two germline ends. Per the germline V gene, CDR1 is MNHEY and CDR2 is SMNVEV (reference sequence). This CDR3 comprises 14 residues. The CDR3 nucleotides are TGTGCCAGCAGTTTACAGGCTTGGAGTGAAAAACTGTTTTTT. Residues: CASSLQAWSEKLFF.

This clone was seen a handful of times. The chain uses TRBV10-3 and TRBJ1-5, with D unresolved. Trimming removed 3 bases from V and 6 bases from J, with 6 bases in between. Germline V gene lookup returns CDR1 ENHRY and CDR2 SYGVKD. The CDR3 contains 12 residues. The CDR3 DNA reads as TGTGCCATCAGTGATATAGGTCAGCCCCAGCATTTT. Amino acids: CAISDIGQPQHF.